The rows below give T cell receptor beta chains drawn from one sample of a study of T cell responses to AZD1222 COVID-19 vaccine. Clones were sequenced by immunoSEQ multiplex PCR, and TCRdb holds only the in-frame ones, with some missing. This table holds 110,000 or so clones, roughly 87% found once. Sequences were derived from peripheral blood, sampled on day 0 of AZD1222 vaccination. All receptors derive from an adult in good health. Each CDR3 is given with its conserved first and last residue. Each record gives: D gene, clone size, V gene, J gene, CDR3 length, CDR3 protein, CDR3 DNA. The D gene is left open where the match is weak. The size entry is marked missing in some rows and otherwise reads once, few, many or a size class.

>.|.|TRBV28|TRBJ2-5|16
CASRGRGPPHKETQYF
TGTGCCAGCAGGGGACGTGGGCCCCCGCACAAAGAGACCCAGTACTTC
>TRBD1|.|TRBV5-6|TRBJ2-3|16
CASSPGTGASTDTQYF
TGTGCCAGCAGCCCCGGGACAGGAGCTAGCACAGATACGCAGTATTTT
>.|.|TRBV27|TRBJ2-5|14
CASSFRGEQETQYF
TGTGCCAGCAGTTTCAGGGGTGAACAAGAGACCCAGTACTTC
>.|.|TRBV29-1|TRBJ2-1|14
CSVVISGAYNEQFF
TGCAGCGTTGTCATCTCAGGGGCGTACAATGAGCAGTTCTTC
>.|.|TRBV19|TRBJ2-7|13
CASSQNRAYEQYF
TGTGCCAGTAGCCAAAACAGAGCCTACGAGCAGTACTTC
>.|once|TRBV6-2/TRBV6-3|TRBJ1-1|16
CASSYSRGGANTEAFF
TGTGCCAGCAGTTACTCCCGGGGTGGGGCTAACACTGAAGCTTTCTTT
>.|.|TRBV27|TRBJ1-1|16
CASSFFGTPTHTEAFF
TGTGCCAGCAGTTTTTTTGGGACACCCACCCACACTGAAGCTTTCTTT
>.|once|TRBV6-6|TRBJ1-2|15
CASSPLGRGDYGYTF
TGTGCCAGCAGTCCCCTAGGCAGGGGCGACTATGGCTACACCTTC
>.|.|TRBV4-3|TRBJ2-3|13
CASSQIITDTQYF
TGCGCCAGCAGCCAAATAATCACAGATACGCAGTATTTT
>TRBD1|.|TRBV16|TRBJ1-1|16
CASSPTGGYRDTEAFF
TGTGCCAGCAGCCCGACAGGGGGTTATAGGGACACTGAAGCTTTCTTT
>TRBD1|.|TRBV30|TRBJ1-2|13
CAWSRQGGYGYTF
TGTGCCTGGAGTAGACAGGGAGGGTATGGCTACACCTTC
>.|.|TRBV10-2|TRBJ2-2|15
CASSETRQPTGELFF
TGCGCCAGCAGTGAAACGAGACAGCCGACCGGGGAGCTGTTTTTT
>.|.|TRBV10-1|TRBJ2-2|14
CASGAGQGPGELFF
TGCGCCAGCGGAGCGGGCCAGGGACCCGGGGAGCTGTTTTTT
>.|.|TRBV4-2|TRBJ2-3|21
CASSLTIGGGGRKRQADTQYF
TGTGCCAGCAGCCTAACCATTGGGGGAGGGGGGCGTAAACGACAGGCAGATACGCAGTATTTT
>TRBD2|.|TRBV5-4|TRBJ2-3|16
CASGSSWRGGRDTQYF
TGTGCCAGTGGGTCGAGTTGGCGGGGGGGCCGAGATACGCAGTATTTT
>TRBD2|.|TRBV29-1|TRBJ2-1|18
CSARGAVGAGGFVGEQFF
TGCAGCGCAAGAGGTGCGGTGGGAGCGGGGGGCTTTGTTGGTGAGCAGTTCTTC
>.|.|TRBV4-2|TRBJ1-3|15
CASSPLGKPGNTIYF
TGTGCCAGCAGCCCCCTGGGAAAACCTGGAAACACCATATATTTT
>.|few|TRBV4-1|TRBJ2-7|15
CASSQFDGRSYEQYF
TGCGCCAGCAGCCAATTCGACGGACGCTCCTACGAGCAGTACTTC
>.|.|TRBV5-1|TRBJ1-5|14
CASSLGTALPPQHF
TGCGCCAGCAGCTTGGGGACAGCCCTTCCGCCCCAGCATTTT
>.|.|TRBV19|TRBJ2-3|17
CASSKDWPARATDTQYF
TGTGCCAGTAGTAAGGACTGGCCAGCTAGAGCCACAGATACGCAGTATTTT
>TRBD1|.|TRBV18|TRBJ1-4|18
CASSPPVGQGITNEKLFF
TGTGCCAGCTCACCACCGGTCGGACAGGGAATAACTAATGAAAAACTGTTTTTT
>TRBD1|.|TRBV27|TRBJ2-6|14
CASSTRQGTNVLTF
TGTGCCAGCAGTACAAGACAGGGTACCAACGTCCTGACTTTC
>.|.|TRBV28|TRBJ1-5|14
CASTMGGNDQPQHF
TGTGCCAGCACCATGGGGGGGAACGATCAGCCCCAGCATTTT
>.|.|TRBV28|TRBJ2-2|18
CASSLYRLGRSNTGELFF
TGTGCCAGCAGTTTATATCGTCTCGGACGGTCGAACACCGGGGAGCTGTTTTTT
>.|.|TRBV3-1/TRBV3-2|TRBJ1-2|16
CASSRDTGPRNYGYTF
TGTGCCAGCAGCCGAGACACGGGACCTCGTAACTATGGCTACACCTTC
>.|.|TRBV29-1|TRBJ2-3|15
CSAVPQGSSTDTQYF
TGCAGCGCTGTTCCACAGGGCTCTAGCACAGATACGCAGTATTTT
>TRBD2|.|TRBV14|TRBJ2-3|17
CASSQGYGTSGRSTQYF
TGTGCCAGCAGCCAAGGTTATGGGACTAGCGGGAGAAGTACGCAGTATTTT
>.|.|TRBV5-6|TRBJ1-1|11
CASSLYTEAFF
TGTGCCAGCAGCTTGTACACTGAAGCTTTCTTT
>.|.|TRBV2|TRBJ1-2|12
CASSESVRGYTF
TGTGCCAGCAGTGAGTCTGTCCGTGGCTACACCTTC
>.|.|TRBV13|TRBJ2-7|14
CASSLNSGSYEQYF
TGTGCCAGCAGCTTAAATTCCGGATCCTACGAGCAGTACTTC
>TRBD2|once|TRBV29-1|TRBJ2-3|14
CSVDRAGGPDTQYF
TGCAGCGTTGATCGGGCGGGAGGGCCAGATACGCAGTATTTT
>TRBD2|.|TRBV28|TRBJ2-1|15
CASSPSGLLQNEQFF
TGTGCCAGCAGTCCCTCGGGACTACTACAGAATGAGCAGTTCTTC
>.|.|TRBV18|TRBJ2-2|13
CASSGEYTGELFF
TGTGCCAGCTCAGGTGAATACACCGGGGAGCTGTTTTTT
>.|.|TRBV11-2|TRBJ1-4|11
CASSRAEKLFF
TGTGCCAGCAGCCGTGCCGAAAAACTGTTTTTT
>.|once|TRBV14|TRBJ2-2|16
CASSQDGGPRTGELFF
TGTGCCAGCAGCCAAGATGGGGGGCCCCGGACCGGGGAGCTGTTTTTT
>TRBD2|.|TRBV4-2|TRBJ2-3|17
CASSPSGRAPYTDTQYF
TGTGCCAGCAGCCCTAGCGGGAGGGCCCCCTACACAGATACGCAGTATTTT
>TRBD1|few|TRBV7-2|TRBJ2-7|14
CASSSTGTAYEQYF
TGTGCCAGCAGCTCAACCGGGACAGCATACGAGCAGTACTTC
>TRBD2|once|TRBV29-1|TRBJ2-1|15
CSAEAGLAGDNEQFF
TGCAGCGCCGAAGCGGGACTAGCGGGGGACAATGAGCAGTTCTTC
>.|.|TRBV11-2|TRBJ1-1|15
CASSLDRVGNTEAFF
TGTGCCAGCAGCTTAGACAGGGTTGGGAACACTGAAGCTTTCTTT
>.|once|TRBV11-1|TRBJ2-1|15
CASSLFARLENEQFF
TGTGCCAGCAGCTTATTTGCACGGTTGGAGAATGAGCAGTTCTTC
>TRBD1|.|TRBV7-9|TRBJ1-4|14
CASSSTGGVEKLFF
TGTGCCAGCAGCTCGACAGGGGGCGTTGAAAAACTGTTTTTT
>TRBD1|.|TRBV18|TRBJ2-3|15
CASSPQGASTDTQYF
TGTGCCAGCTCACCACAGGGGGCTAGCACAGATACGCAGTATTTT
>.|.|TRBV18|TRBJ1-2|13
CASSPWAGEGYTF
TGTGCCAGCTCACCATGGGCAGGGGAAGGCTACACCTTC
>TRBD2|.|TRBV11-2|TRBJ2-1|15
CASSSSSGGGDEQFF
TGTGCCAGCAGCTCATCTAGCGGGGGGGGCGATGAGCAGTTCTTC
>.|.|TRBV5-1|TRBJ2-2|17
CASSPRTRGEANGELFF
TGCGCCAGCAGCCCAAGGACAAGGGGCGAAGCTAACGGGGAGCTGTTTTTT
>.|.|TRBV7-8|TRBJ2-3|14
CASSLRSSGDTQYF
TGTGCCAGCAGCCTCCGGTCCAGCGGGGATACGCAGTATTTT
>.|.|TRBV2|TRBJ2-5|13
CALGGAVQETQYF
TGTGCCCTGGGGGGAGCGGTCCAAGAGACCCAGTACTTC